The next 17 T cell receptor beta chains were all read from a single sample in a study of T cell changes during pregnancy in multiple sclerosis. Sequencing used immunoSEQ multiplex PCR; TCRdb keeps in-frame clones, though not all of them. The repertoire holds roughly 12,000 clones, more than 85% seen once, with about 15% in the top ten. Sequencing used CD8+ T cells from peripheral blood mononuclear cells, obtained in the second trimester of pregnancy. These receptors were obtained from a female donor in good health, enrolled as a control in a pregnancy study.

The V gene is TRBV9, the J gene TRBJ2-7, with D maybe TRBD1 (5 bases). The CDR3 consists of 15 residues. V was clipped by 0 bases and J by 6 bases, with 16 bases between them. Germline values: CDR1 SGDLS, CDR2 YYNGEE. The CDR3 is CASSVGRQGEGEQYF. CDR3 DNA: TGTGCCAGCAGCGTAGGGCGGCAGGGTGAAGGCGAGCAGTACTTC. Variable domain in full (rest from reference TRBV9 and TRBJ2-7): DSGVTQTPKHLITATGQRVTLRCSPRSGDLSVYWYQQSLDQGLQFLIQYYNGEERAKGNILERFSAQQFPDLHSELNLSSLELGDSALYFCASSVGRQGEGEQYFGPGTRLTVT.

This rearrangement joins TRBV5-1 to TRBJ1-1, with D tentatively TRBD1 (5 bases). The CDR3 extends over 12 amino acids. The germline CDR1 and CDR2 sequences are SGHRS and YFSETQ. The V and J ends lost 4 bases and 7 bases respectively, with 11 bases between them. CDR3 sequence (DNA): TGCGCCAGCAGCCCGGATAGGGGTGAAGCTTTCTTT. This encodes CASSPDRGEAFF.

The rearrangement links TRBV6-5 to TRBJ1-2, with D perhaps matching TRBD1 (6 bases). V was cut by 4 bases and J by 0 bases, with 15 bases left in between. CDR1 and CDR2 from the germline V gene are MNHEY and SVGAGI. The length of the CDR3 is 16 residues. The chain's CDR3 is CASSSSPGATNYGYTF. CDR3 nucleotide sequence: TGTGCCAGCAGTTCCTCGCCAGGGGCGACTAACTATGGCTACACCTTC.

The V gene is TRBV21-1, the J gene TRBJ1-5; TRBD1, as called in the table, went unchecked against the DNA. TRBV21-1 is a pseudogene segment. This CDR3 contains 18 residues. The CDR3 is CASSSRDRGKISNQPQHF. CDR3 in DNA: TGTGCCAGCAGCAGCCGGGACAGGGGGAAAATTAGCAATCAGCCCCAGCATTTT.

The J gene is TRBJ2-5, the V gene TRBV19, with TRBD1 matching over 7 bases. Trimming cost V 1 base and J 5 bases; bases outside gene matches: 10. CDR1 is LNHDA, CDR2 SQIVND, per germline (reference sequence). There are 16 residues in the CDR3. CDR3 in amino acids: CASSIGITGVGETQYF. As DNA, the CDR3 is TGTGCCAGTAGTATAGGGATAACAGGGGTTGGCGAGACCCAGTACTTC.

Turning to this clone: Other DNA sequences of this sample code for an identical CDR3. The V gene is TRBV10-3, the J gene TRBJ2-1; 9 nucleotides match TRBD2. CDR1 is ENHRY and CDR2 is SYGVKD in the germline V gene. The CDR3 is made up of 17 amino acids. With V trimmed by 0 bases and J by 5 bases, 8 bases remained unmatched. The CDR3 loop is CAISESRASGDHNEQFF. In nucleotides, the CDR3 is TGTGCCATCAGTGAGTCGAGGGCTAGCGGGGACCACAATGAGCAGTTCTTC.

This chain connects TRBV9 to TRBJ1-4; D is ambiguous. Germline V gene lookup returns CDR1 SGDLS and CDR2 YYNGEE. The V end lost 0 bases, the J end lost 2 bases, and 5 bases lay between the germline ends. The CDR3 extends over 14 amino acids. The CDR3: CASSVGGTNEKLFF. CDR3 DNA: TGTGCCAGCAGCGTAGGAGGGACTAATGAAAAACTGTTTTTT.

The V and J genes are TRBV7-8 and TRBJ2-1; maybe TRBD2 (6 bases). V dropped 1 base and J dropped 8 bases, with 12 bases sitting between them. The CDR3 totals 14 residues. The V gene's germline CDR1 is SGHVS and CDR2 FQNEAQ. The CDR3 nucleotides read TGTGCCAGCAGCTTAGAGGGCAGGGAGGATGAGCAGTTCTTC. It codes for CASSLEGREDEQFF.

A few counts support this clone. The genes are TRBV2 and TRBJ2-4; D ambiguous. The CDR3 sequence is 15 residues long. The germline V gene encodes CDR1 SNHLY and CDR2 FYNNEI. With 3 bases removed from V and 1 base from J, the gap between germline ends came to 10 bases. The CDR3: CASSDWPVAKNIQYF. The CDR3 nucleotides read TGTGCCAGCAGTGACTGGCCCGTGGCCAAAAACATTCAGTACTTC.

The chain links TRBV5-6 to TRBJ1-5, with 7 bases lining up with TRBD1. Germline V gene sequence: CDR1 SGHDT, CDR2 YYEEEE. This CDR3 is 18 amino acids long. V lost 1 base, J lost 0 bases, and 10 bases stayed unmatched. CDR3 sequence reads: CASSLFRHRGYSNQPQHF. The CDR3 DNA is TGTGCCAGCAGCTTGTTTCGCCACAGGGGTTATAGCAATCAGCCCCAGCATTTT.

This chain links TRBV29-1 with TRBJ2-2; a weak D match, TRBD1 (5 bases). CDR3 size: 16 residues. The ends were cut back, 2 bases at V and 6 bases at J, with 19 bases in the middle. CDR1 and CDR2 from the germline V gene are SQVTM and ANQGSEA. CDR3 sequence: CSVEIPDPRAAGELFF. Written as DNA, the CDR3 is TGCAGCGTTGAAATCCCAGATCCCAGGGCGGCCGGGGAGCTGTTTTTT.

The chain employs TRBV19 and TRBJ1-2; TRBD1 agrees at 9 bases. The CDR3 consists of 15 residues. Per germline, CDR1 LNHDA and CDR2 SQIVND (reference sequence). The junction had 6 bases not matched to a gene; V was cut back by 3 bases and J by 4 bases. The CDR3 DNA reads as TGTGCCAGTAGTATCTGGACAGGGGATGGCTATGGCTACACCTTC. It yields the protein CASSIWTGDGYGYTF.

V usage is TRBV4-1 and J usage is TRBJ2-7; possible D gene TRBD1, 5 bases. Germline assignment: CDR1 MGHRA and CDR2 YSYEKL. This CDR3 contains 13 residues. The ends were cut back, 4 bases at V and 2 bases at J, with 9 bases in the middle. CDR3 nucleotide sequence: TGCGCCAGCAGCCGACAGATGGCCTACGAGCAGTACTTC. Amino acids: CASSRQMAYEQYF.

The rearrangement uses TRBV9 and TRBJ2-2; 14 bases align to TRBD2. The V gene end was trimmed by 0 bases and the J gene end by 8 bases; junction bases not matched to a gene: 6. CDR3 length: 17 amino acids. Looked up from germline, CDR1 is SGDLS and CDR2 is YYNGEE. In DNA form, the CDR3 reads TGTGCCAGCAGCGTAGAGGGGGGACTAGCGGGAGTTGGGGAGCTGTTTTTT. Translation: CASSVEGGLAGVGELFF.

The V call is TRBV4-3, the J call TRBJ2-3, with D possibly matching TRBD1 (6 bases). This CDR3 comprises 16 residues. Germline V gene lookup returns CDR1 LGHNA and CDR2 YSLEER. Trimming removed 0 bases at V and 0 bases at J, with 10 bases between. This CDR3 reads CASSQDRGGSTDTQYF. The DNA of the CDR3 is TGCGCCAGCAGCCAAGATCGAGGGGGAAGCACAGATACGCAGTATTTT.

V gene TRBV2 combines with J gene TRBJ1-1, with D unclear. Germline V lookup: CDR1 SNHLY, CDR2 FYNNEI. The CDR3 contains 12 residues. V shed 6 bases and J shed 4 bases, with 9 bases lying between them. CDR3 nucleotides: TGTGCCAGCAGGCCCGTCAGCACTGAAGCTTTCTTT. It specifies CASRPVSTEAFF.

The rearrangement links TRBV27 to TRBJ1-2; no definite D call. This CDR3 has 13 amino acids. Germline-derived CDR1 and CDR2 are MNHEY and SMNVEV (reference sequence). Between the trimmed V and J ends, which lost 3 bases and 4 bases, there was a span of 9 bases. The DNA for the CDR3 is TGTGCCAGCAGTTTTGGTCTGAGCTATGGCTACACCTTC. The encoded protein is CASSFGLSYGYTF.